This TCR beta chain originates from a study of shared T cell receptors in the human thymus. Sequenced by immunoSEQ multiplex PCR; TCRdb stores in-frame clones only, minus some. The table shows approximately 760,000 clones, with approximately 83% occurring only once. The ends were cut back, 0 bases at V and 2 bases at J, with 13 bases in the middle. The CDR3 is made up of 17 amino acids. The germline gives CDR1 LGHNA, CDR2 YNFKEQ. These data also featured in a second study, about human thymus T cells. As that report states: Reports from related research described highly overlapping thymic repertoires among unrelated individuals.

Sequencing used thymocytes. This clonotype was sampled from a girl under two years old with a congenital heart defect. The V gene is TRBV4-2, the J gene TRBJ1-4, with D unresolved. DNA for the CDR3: TGTGCCAGCAGCCAAGAATTGCGGGTTCACACTAATGAAAAACTGTTTTTT. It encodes CASSQELRVHTNEKLFF.